Sequencing of this TCR beta chain was carried out in a study of cytomegalovirus exposure and HLA in healthy donors. General study findings and limits: Most CMV-associated TCR beta chains appeared HLA-restricted in a later analysis. TCR beta sequences numbering around 15,000 were associated with HLA alleles at 0.05 false discovery rate in a later analysis.

This CDR3 has 17 amino acids. Germline-derived CDR1 and CDR2 are MNHEY and SMNVEV (reference sequence). V shed 8 bases and J 1 base; nucleotides not matched to a gene: 11. Note on this clone: The antigen remains unidentified.

PCR was performed using 60 Vbeta and 13 Jbeta primers. Data came from immunoSEQ multiplex PCR; TCRdb stores just in-frame clones and leaves some out. Of under 90,000 clones in the sample, roughly 73% were seen once. This sequence was found in a man aged 40-50 years in good health and CMV-seronegative. J is TRBJ2-6 and V is TRBV27, with 7 bases aligning to TRBD1. The source material was PBMCs. The CDR3 loop is CASGRGTMRSGANVLTF. DNA of the CDR3: TGTGCCAGCGGCAGGGGGACAATGAGATCTGGGGCCAACGTCCTGACTTTC.